This T cell receptor (beta chain) was sequenced during a study of beta chain features in type 1 diabetes. Overall study findings and caveats: Patients with type 1 diabetes showed fewer VDJ junction insertions and more deletions.

One heparinised blood draw, averaging about 120 mL, came from each donor. Germline lookup yields CDR1 LNHNV and CDR2 YYDKDF (reference sequence). With V trimmed by 2 bases and J by 6 bases, 8 bases remained unmatched. The CDR3 loop spans 15 amino acids. TCRB transcripts that were expressed got sequenced, as all of the isolated RNA had been reverse transcribed. Clones were read by immunoSEQ multiplex PCR, and TCRdb kept only the in-frame ones, dropping some. The repertoire consists of around 350,000 clones, with roughly 12% occurring once and the leading ten covering 0.017%. This clone was detected only a few times. What it binds is not known.

The material sequenced was naive CD4+ T cells from blood. The receptor was derived from a man younger than 35 in good health. The V gene is TRBV15, the J gene TRBJ2-7; 9 nucleotides match TRBD1. In DNA, the CDR3 is TGTGCCACCAGCAGACAGGGACAGGGAAGCGGCGAGCAGTACTTC. It encodes CATSRQGQGSGEQYF.